The clone carrying this TCR beta chain showed up many times. Its specificity is unknown. This specimen comes from a study of T cells in Graves' hyperthyroidism and ophthalmopathy. Background on the study: Upon initial diagnosis and before any treatment, peripheral blood was collected. Overall study results and limits: Also found in blood were most expanded thyroid clonotypes above 0.001.

Amplified TCR beta CDR3 regions came from RNA transcripts. The TCR CDR3 was amplified in a first-round RT-PCR using the HTBI primer set. TCRdb redid the calling of the multiplex PCR reads with MiXCR, one entry per CDR3 protein. This sample has around 350,000 distinct CDR3 sequences, with about 13% found just once. Between the trimmed V and J ends, which lost 1 base and 4 bases, there was a span of 19 bases. The CDR3 is made up of 17 amino acids. Per germline, CDR1 LGHNA and CDR2 YSLEER. The genes are TRBV4-3 and TRBJ1-1; D call uncertain. Source material: blood. This TCR was sampled from a woman under 30 with Graves' hyperthyroidism. CDR3 DNA: TGCGCCAGCAGCCAAGTCATGACCCGTTTTAGCGTCACTGAAGCTTTCTTT. Protein product: CASSQVMTRFSVTEAFF.